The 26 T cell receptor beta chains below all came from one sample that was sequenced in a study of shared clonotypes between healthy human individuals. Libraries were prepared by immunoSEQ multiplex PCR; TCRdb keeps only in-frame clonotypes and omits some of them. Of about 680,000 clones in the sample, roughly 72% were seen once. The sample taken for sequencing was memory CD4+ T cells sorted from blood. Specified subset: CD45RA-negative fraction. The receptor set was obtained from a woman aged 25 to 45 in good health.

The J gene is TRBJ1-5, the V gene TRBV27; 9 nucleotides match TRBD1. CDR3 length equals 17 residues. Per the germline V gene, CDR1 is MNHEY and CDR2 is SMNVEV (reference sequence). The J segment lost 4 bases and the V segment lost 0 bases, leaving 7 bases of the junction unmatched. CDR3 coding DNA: TGTGCCAGCAGTTTATCGAGGGGACAGGGTACGAATCAGCCCCAGCATTTT. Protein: CASSLSRGQGTNQPQHF.

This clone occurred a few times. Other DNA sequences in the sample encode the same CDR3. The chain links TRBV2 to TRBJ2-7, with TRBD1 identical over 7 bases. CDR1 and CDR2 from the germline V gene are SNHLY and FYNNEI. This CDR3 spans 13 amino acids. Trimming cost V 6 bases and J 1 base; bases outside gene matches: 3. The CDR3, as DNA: TGTGCCAGCAGAAAGACAGGGTCCTACGAGCAGTACTTC. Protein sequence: CASRKTGSYEQYF. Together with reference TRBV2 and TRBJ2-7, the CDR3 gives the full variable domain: EPEVTQTPSHQVTQMGQEVILRCVPISNHLYFYWYRQILGQKVEFLVSFYNNEISEKSEIFDDQFSVERPDGSNFTLKIRSTKLEDSAMYFCASRKTGSYEQYFGPGTRLTVT.

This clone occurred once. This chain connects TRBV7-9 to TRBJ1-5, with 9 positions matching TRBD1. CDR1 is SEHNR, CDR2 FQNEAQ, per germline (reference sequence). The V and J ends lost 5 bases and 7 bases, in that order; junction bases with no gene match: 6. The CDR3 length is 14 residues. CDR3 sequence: CASSGSGQGQPQHF. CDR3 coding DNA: TGTGCCAGCAGCGGGTCGGGACAGGGCCAGCCCCAGCATTTT.

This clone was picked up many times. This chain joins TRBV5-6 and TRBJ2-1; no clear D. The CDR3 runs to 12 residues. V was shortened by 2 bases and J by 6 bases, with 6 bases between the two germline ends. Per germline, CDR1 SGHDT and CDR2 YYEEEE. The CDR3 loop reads CASSFWFNEQFF. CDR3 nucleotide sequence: TGTGCCAGCAGCTTCTGGTTCAATGAGCAGTTCTTC.

The CDR3 region has the DNA TGTGCCAGCAGCTTAACGAACAGGGATGAGCAGTTCTTC. Residues: CASSLTNRDEQFF. The chain is built from TRBV7-2 and TRBJ2-1; tentative D call: TRBD1 (6 bases). The CDR3 extends over 13 amino acids. V was trimmed by 2 bases and J by 8 bases, leaving 10 bases between them. Germline V gene lookup returns CDR1 SGHTA and CDR2 FQGNSA.

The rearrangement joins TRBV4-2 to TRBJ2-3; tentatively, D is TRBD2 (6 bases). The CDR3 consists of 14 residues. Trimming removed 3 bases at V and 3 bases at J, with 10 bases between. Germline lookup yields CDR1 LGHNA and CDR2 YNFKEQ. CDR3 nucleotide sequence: TGTGCCAGCAGCCAGGGACTTTGGACAGATACGCAGTATTTT. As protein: CASSQGLWTDTQYF.

The chain's CDR3 is CASSSRGRSNEQFF. DNA for the CDR3: TGTGCCAGTAGTAGTCGGGGACGTTCCAATGAGCAGTTCTTC. This rearrangement joins TRBV19 to TRBJ2-1; D assignment may be TRBD1 or TRBD2 (5 bases each). V was trimmed by 4 bases and J by 6 bases, leaving 13 bases between them. This CDR3 is 14 amino acids long. From germline, CDR1 is LNHDA and CDR2 SQIVND (reference sequence). The full variable domain, rest sourced from reference TRBV19 and TRBJ2-1, is DGGITQSPKYLFRKEGQNVTLSCEQNLNHDAMYWYRQDPGQGLRLIYYSQIVNDFQKGDIAEGYSVSREKKESFPLTVTSAQKNPTAFYLCASSSRGRSNEQFFGPGTRLTVL.

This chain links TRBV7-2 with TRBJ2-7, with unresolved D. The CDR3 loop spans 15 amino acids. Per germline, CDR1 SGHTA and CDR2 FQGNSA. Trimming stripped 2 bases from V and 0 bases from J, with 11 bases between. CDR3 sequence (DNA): TGTGCCAGCAGCTTACGCCCTAGGAGCTCCTACGAGCAGTACTTC. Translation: CASSLRPRSSYEQYF.

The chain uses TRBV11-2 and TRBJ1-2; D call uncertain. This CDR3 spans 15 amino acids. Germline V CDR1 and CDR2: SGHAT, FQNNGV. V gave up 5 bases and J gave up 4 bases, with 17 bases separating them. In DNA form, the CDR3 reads TGTGCCAGCAGCAAAAGTAGGGTCGGTGCCTATGGCTACACCTTC. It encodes CASSKSRVGAYGYTF.

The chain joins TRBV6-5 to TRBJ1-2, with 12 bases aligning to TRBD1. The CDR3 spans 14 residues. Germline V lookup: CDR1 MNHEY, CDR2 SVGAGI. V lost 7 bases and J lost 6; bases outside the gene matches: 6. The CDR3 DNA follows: TGTGCCAGCAACCCGGGACAGGGGGCTGATGGCTACACCTTC. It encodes CASNPGQGADGYTF.

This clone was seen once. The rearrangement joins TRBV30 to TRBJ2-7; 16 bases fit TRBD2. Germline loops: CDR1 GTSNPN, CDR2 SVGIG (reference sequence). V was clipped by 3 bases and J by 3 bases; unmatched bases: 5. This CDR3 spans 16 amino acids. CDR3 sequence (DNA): TGTGCCTGGAGGGGGACTAGCGGGAGGGCAGGCTACGAGCAGTACTTC. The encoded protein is CAWRGTSGRAGYEQYF.

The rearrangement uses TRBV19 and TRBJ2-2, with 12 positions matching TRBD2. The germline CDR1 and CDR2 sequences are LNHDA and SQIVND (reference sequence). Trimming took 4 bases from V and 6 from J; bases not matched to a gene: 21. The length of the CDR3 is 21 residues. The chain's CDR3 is CASSKHLAGGPIGRIPGELFF. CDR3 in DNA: TGTGCCAGTAGTAAACACCTAGCGGGAGGGCCAATAGGAAGAATTCCCGGGGAGCTGTTTTTT.

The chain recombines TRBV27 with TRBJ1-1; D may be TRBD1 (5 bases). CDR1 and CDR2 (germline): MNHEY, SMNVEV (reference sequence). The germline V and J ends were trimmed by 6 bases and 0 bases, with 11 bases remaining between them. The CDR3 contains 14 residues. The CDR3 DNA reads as TGTGCCAGCAGACGCCGACAGCTGAACACTGAAGCTTTCTTT. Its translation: CASRRRQLNTEAFF.

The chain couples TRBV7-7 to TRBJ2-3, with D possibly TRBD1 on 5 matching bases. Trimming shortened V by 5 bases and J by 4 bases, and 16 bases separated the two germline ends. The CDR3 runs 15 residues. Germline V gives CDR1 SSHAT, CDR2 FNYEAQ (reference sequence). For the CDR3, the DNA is TGTGCCAGCAGCCTTAGCCTAACAGGCCCAGATACGCAGTATTTT. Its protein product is CASSLSLTGPDTQYF.

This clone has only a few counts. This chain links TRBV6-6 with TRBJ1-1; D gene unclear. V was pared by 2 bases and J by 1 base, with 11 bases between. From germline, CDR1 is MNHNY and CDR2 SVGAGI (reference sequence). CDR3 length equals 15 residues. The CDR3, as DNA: TGTGCCAGCAGTTACAGGGTAGGCCCGAACACTGAAGCTTTCTTT. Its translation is CASSYRVGPNTEAFF.

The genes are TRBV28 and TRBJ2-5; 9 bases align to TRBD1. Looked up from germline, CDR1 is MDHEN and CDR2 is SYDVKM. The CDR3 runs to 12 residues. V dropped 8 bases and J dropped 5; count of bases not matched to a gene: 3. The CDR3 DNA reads TGTGCCAGCGGGACAGGGTTTGAGACCCAGTACTTC. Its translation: CASGTGFETQYF.

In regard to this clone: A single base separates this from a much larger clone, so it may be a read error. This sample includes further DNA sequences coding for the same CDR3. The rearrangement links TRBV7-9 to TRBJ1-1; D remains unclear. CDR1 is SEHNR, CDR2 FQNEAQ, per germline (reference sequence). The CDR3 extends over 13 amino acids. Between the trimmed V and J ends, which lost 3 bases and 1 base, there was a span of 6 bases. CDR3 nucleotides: TGTGCCAGCAGCTTGGAGGGGAACACTGAAGCTTTCTTT. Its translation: CASSLEGNTEAFF.

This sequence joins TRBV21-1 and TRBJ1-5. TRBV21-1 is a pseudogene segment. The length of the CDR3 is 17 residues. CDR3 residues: CASSNKYRQYSNQPQHF. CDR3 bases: TGTGCCAGCAGCAACAAATACCGGCAGTATAGCAATCAGCCCCAGCATTTT.

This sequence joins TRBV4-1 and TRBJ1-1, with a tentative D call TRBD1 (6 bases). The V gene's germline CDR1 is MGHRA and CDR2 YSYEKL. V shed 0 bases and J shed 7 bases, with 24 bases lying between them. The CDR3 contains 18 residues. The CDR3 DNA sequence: TGCGCCAGCAGCCAAGATCAGCGGGACAAAACACATCGCTTTGAAGCTTTCTTT. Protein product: CASSQDQRDKTHRFEAFF.

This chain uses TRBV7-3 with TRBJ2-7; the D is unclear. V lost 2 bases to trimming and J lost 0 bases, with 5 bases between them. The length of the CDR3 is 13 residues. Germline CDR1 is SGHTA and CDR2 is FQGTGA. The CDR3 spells CASSLLGSYEQYF. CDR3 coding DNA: TGTGCCAGCAGCTTACTCGGCTCCTACGAGCAGTACTTC.

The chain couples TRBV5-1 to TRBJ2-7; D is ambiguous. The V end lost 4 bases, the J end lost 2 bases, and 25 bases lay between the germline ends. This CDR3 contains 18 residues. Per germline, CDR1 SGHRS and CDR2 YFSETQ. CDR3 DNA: TGCGCCAGCAGCCCCCTTTTTGGCGCCGACCCAGGCACCTACGAGCAGTACTTC. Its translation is CASSPLFGADPGTYEQYF.

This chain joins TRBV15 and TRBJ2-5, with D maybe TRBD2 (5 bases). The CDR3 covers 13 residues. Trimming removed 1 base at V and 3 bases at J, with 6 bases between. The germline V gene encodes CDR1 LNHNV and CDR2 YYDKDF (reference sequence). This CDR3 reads CATSRAGEETQYF. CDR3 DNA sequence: TGTGCCACCAGCAGAGCCGGGGAAGAGACCCAGTACTTC.

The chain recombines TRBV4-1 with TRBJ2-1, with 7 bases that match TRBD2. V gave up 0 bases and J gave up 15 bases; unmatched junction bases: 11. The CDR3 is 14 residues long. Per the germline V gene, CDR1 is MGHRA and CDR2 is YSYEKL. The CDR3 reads CASSQDFSRDYRFF. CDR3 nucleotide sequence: TGCGCCAGCAGCCAAGATTTCTCCCGGGACTATAGGTTCTTC.

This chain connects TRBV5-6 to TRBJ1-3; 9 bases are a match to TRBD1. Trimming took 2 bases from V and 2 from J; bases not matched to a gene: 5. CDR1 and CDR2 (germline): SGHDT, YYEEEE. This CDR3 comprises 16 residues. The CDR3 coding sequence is TGTGCCAGCAGCTTTGGGGACAGGGCGGCTGGAAACACCATATATTTT. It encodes CASSFGDRAAGNTIYF.

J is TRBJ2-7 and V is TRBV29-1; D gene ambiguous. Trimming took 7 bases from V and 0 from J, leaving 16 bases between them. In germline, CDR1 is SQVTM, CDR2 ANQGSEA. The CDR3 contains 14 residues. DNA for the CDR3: TGCAGCGCTGGAAGGGATCTTGGCTCCTACGAGCAGTACTTC. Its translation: CSAGRDLGSYEQYF.

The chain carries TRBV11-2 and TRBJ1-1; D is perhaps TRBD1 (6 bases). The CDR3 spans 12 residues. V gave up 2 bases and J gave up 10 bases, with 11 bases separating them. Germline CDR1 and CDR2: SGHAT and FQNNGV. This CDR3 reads CASSLNREGAFF. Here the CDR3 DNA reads TGTGCCAGCAGCTTAAACAGGGAGGGAGCTTTCTTT.